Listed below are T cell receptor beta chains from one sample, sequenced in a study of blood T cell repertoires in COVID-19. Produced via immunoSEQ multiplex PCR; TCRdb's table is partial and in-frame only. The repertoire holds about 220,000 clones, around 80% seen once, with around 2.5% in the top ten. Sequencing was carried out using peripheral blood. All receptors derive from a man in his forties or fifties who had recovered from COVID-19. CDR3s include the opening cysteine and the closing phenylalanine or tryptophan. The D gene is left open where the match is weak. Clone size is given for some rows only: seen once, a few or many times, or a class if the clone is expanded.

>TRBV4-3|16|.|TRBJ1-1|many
CASSQGGPGLKTEAFF
TGCGCCAGCAGCCAAGGGGGGCCGGGGCTGAAGACTGAAGCTTTCTTT
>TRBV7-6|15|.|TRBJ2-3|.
CASSFDSRRADTQYF
TGTGCCAGCAGCTTTGATTCTAGGCGCGCAGATACGCAGTATTTT
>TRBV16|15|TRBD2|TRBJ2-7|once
CASSLLSGSLGEQYF
TGTGCCAGCAGCCTACTAAGCGGGAGTCTTGGCGAGCAGTACTTC
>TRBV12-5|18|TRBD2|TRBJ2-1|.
CASGYFLEASGSRDEQFF
TGTGCTAGTGGTTACTTCTTGGAGGCTAGCGGGAGTCGGGATGAGCAGTTCTTC
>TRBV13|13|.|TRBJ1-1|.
CASSRVGDTEAFF
TGTGCCAGCAGCCGAGTAGGGGACACTGAAGCTTTCTTT
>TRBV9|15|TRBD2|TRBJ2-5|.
CASSVIAGAQGTQYF
TGTGCCAGCAGCGTAATAGCGGGAGCACAGGGGACCCAGTACTTC
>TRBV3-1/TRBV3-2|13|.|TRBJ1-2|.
CASSPGFNYGYTF
TGTGCCAGCAGTCCAGGATTCAACTATGGCTACACCTTC
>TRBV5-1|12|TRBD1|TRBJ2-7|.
CASSPGAGQGYF
TGCGCCAGCAGCCCGGGCGCGGGACAGGGGTACTTC
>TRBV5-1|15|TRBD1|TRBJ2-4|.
CASSTDRGGQNIQYF
TGCGCCAGCAGCACCGACAGGGGAGGTCAAAACATTCAGTACTTC
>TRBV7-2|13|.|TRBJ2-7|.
CASSSPGQYEQYF
TGTGCCAGCAGCTCCCCCGGACAGTACGAGCAGTACTTC
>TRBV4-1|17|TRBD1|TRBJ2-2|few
CASSHADRGIGTGELFF
TGCGCCAGCAGCCATGCGGACAGGGGGATTGGGACCGGGGAGCTGTTTTTT
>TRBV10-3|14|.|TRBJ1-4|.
CAISEAGPNEKLFF
TGTGCCATCAGTGAGGCGGGACCTAATGAAAAACTGTTTTTT
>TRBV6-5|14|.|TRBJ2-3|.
CASSFRHLPDTQYF
TGTGCCAGCAGTTTCAGACATTTACCGGATACGCAGTATTTT
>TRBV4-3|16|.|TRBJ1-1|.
CASSQEMRGGNTEAFF
TGCGCCAGCAGCCAAGAGATGCGGGGTGGCAACACTGAAGCTTTCTTT
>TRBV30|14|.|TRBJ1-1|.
CAWSSYPGNTEAFF
TGTGCCTGGAGCTCCTATCCAGGGAACACTGAAGCTTTCTTT
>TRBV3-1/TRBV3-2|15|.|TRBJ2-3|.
CASTPGRGHTDTQYF
TGTGCCAGCACCCCCGGGAGGGGGCATACAGATACGCAGTATTTT
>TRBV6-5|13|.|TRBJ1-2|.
CATTPGPRNGYTF
TGTGCCACCACACCAGGGCCTAGGAATGGCTACACCTTC
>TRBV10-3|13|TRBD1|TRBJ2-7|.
CAIRGTGINEQYF
TGTGCCATCAGGGGGACAGGGATCAACGAGCAGTACTTC
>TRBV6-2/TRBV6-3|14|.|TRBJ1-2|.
CASSYGASAYGYTF
TGTGCCAGCAGTTACGGCGCCAGCGCGTATGGCTACACCTTC
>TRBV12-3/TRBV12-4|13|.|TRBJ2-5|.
CASSFQGPETQYF
TGTGCCAGCAGTTTTCAGGGTCCAGAGACCCAGTACTTC
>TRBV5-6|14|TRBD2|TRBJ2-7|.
CASSFGGRAYEQYF
TGTGCCAGCAGCTTCGGCGGGAGGGCCTACGAGCAGTACTTC
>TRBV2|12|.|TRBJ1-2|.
CASSETDGGYTF
TGTGCCAGCAGTGAAACAGATGGGGGCTACACCTTC
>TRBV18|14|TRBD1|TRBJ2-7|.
CASSPNGQAYEQYF
TGTGCCAGCTCACCTAACGGACAGGCCTACGAGCAGTACTTC
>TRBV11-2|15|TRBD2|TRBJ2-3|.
CASSSSGGGTDTQYF
TGTGCCAGCAGCTCCAGCGGGGGGGGCACAGATACGCAGTATTTT
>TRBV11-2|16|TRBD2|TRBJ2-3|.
CASSTGLAGDADTQYF
TGTGCCAGCAGCACCGGACTAGCGGGGGATGCAGATACGCAGTATTTT
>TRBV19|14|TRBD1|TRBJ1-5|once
CASSDRGDNQPQHF
TGTGCCAGTTCTGACAGGGGTGATAATCAGCCCCAGCATTTT
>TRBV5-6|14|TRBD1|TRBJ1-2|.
CASSFEDRDPGYTF
TGTGCCAGCAGCTTTGAGGACAGGGACCCAGGCTACACCTTC
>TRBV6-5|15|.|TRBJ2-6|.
CASSPQGSGANVLTF
TGTGCCAGCAGTCCCCAGGGTTCTGGGGCCAACGTCCTGACTTTC
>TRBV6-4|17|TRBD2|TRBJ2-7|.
CASRTLSGRAALYEQYF
TGTGCCAGCAGGACCCTTAGCGGGAGGGCCGCTCTCTACGAGCAGTACTTC